This record covers a single T cell receptor (beta chain). What it binds is not known. Per the germline V gene, CDR1 is MNHNS and CDR2 is SASEGT. The V and J ends lost 1 base and 3 bases respectively, with 4 bases between them. This CDR3 spans 14 amino acids. Libraries were prepared by immunoSEQ multiplex PCR; TCRdb keeps only in-frame clonotypes and omits some of them. The table records about 190,000 clones, approximately 91% of them present only once. This entry belongs to a study of T cell responses to AZD1222 COVID-19 vaccine. Study at large: Second doses that came at about 4 or about 12 weeks were put together.

General study points: None of the repertoires were sampled until the peak T cell response had passed. Variant regions that are unmutated are reportedly the target of nearly half of spike-specific TCRs.

The chain has TRBV6-1 and TRBJ2-6, with D uncertain. The sequencing used peripheral blood, collected on day 0 of AZD1222 vaccination. The TCR originated in an adult in good health. For the CDR3, the DNA is TGTGCCAGCAGTGAAGGGCTTGGGGCCAACGTCCTGACTTTC. Translating gives CASSEGLGANVLTF.